Below, 19 T cell receptor beta chains from the same sample are listed, as sequenced in a study of spatial heterogeneity in lung cancer. The time point is: blood at routine non-recurrence follow-up after resection. TCRdb analysed the 5' RACE reads with MiXCR anew, one entry per CDR3 protein. The sample shows under 150,000 distinct CDR3 sequences, about a tenth of them seen only once. Here the sequenced sample was PBMCs, taken at follow-up. Every receptor here comes from a female donor with early-stage non-small cell lung cancer.

This chain joins TRBV10-3 and TRBJ1-5, with 9 nucleotides matching TRBD1. The CDR3 length is 15 residues. Per germline, CDR1 ENHRY and CDR2 SYGVKD. J lost 2 bases, V lost 6 bases, and 5 bases had no gene match. DNA of the CDR3: TGTGCCATCAGGGGACAGGGTGAGGGCAATCAGCCCCAGCATTTT. This sequence encodes CAIRGQGEGNQPQHF.

This clonotype was detected only a few times. The chain couples TRBV5-4 to TRBJ2-1; 10 bases align to TRBD2. In germline, CDR1 is SGHNT, CDR2 YYREEE (reference sequence). The CDR3 sequence is 17 residues long. The V and J ends lost 0 bases and 1 base, in that order; junction bases with no gene match: 4. For the CDR3, the DNA is TGTGCCAGCAGCTTGGCTAGCGGGAGTCATTCCTACAATGAGCAGTTCTTC. Translation: CASSLASGSHSYNEQFF.

This clonotype was seen at least ten times. The chain combines TRBV29-1 with TRBJ2-5; D is uncertain. The CDR3 has 10 residues. V lost 7 bases, J lost 0 bases, and 3 bases lay in between. The germline CDR1 and CDR2 sequences are SQVTM and ANQGSEA. CDR3 DNA sequence: TGCAGCGCGGACCAAGAGACCCAGTACTTC. It encodes CSADQETQYF. Filled out from reference TRBV29-1 and TRBJ2-5, the complete variable domain reads SAVISQKPSRDICQRGTSLTIQCQVDSQVTMMFWYRQQPGQSLTLIATANQGSEATYESGFVIDKFPISRPNLTFSTLTVSNMSPEDSSIYLCSADQETQYFGPGTRLLVL.

The genes are TRBV5-1 and TRBJ2-3; D ambiguous. Between the trimmed V and J ends, which lost 0 bases and 3 bases, there was a span of 8 bases. CDR1 is SGHRS and CDR2 is YFSETQ in the germline V gene. The CDR3 consists of 14 residues. The CDR3 sequence is CASSLAELTDTQYF. CDR3 nucleotide sequence: TGCGCCAGCAGCTTGGCCGAACTAACAGATACGCAGTATTTT.

This clonotype was picked up a small number of times. The chain couples TRBV24-1 to TRBJ2-5; D gene uncertain. The germline V gene has CDR1 KGHDR and CDR2 SFDVKD. The CDR3 totals 13 residues. Trimming left V 7 bases short and J 1 base short, with 9 bases between. The CDR3 is CATRSRRQETQYF. The CDR3 DNA reads TGTGCCACCAGGTCCAGGCGCCAAGAGACCCAGTACTTC.

The chain links TRBV6-5 to TRBJ1-4; 8 nucleotides agree with TRBD1. With 6 bases clipped from V and 0 bases from J, the junction kept 6 bases outside the gene matches. Per the germline V gene, CDR1 is MNHEY and CDR2 is SVGAGI. CDR3 length: 16 amino acids. The CDR3 protein is CASRVGQGTTNEKLFF. The CDR3 DNA reads TGTGCCAGCAGAGTAGGACAGGGAACAACTAATGAAAAACTGTTTTTT.

This clonotype was observed many times. The chain couples TRBV12-3 or TRBV12-4 to TRBJ1-4; unclear D gene. CDR3 length: 14 residues. The ends were cut back, 5 bases at V and 8 bases at J, with 15 bases in the middle. The DNA for the CDR3 is TGTGCCAGCAGTCGGACGGCGCCCCGGGAAAAACTGTTTTTT. This gives the protein CASSRTAPREKLFF.

This clonotype was seen just once. The chain combines TRBV20-1 with TRBJ2-5; no definite D call. This CDR3 region has 16 residues. CDR1 DFQATT and CDR2 SNEGSKA come from the germline V gene (reference sequence). Deletions cut 0 bases from V and 1 base from J, with 15 bases between. Here the CDR3 DNA reads TGCAGTGCTAGAGACCGACCTACGGGCATCCAAGAGACCCAGTACTTC. Amino acid sequence: CSARDRPTGIQETQYF.

The table lists this clonotype with many counts. The chain employs TRBV28 and TRBJ2-6; D is possibly TRBD1 (6 bases). The CDR3 loop spans 15 amino acids. V was trimmed by 3 bases and J by 0 bases, leaving 6 bases between them. The germline gives CDR1 MDHEN, CDR2 SYDVKM. The CDR3 nucleotides are TGTGCCAGCAGTTTGGACAGCTCTGGGGCCAACGTCCTGACTTTC. Its translation is CASSLDSSGANVLTF.

This clonotype was counted at least ten times. J is TRBJ2-3 and V is TRBV11-2, with 9 bases matching TRBD1. The CDR3 spans 16 residues. V lost 3 bases, J lost 4 bases, and 8 bases stayed unmatched. Germline loops: CDR1 SGHAT, CDR2 FQNNGV. CDR3 nucleotides: TGTGCCAGCAGCTTCCTTGGACAGGGGAACGCAGATACGCAGTATTTT. Translating it yields CASSFLGQGNADTQYF.

This clonotype was observed at least ten times. The chain is built from TRBV7-8 and TRBJ2-1, with D unclear. The V end lost 5 bases, the J end lost 0 bases, and 14 bases lay between the germline ends. This CDR3 spans 16 amino acids. Germline V gives CDR1 SGHVS, CDR2 FQNEAQ. The DNA for the CDR3 is TGTGCCAGCAGCCCCATCGGGTCGAGCTCCTACAATGAGCAGTTCTTC. Protein sequence: CASSPIGSSSYNEQFF.

This clonotype was seen many times. This chain joins TRBV7-8 and TRBJ2-2, with a weak D call TRBD2 (5 bases). V lost 10 bases and J lost 6, with 12 bases in between. Germline lookup yields CDR1 SGHVS and CDR2 FQNEAQ. The CDR3 has 12 amino acids. Written as DNA, the CDR3 is TGTGCCACCGGGGAGAGGGCCGGGGAGCTGTTTTTT. This sequence encodes CATGERAGELFF. Filled out from reference TRBV7-8 and TRBJ2-2, the complete variable domain reads GAGVSQSPRYKVAKRGQDVALRCDPISGHVSLFWYQQALGQGPEFLTYFQNEAQLDKSGLPSDRFFAERPEGSVSTLKIQRTQQEDSAVYLCATGERAGELFFGEGSRLTVL.

This clonotype appeared many times. CDR3 in amino acids: CASSLGGSSYNEQFF. CDR3 nucleotides: TGTGCCAGCAGTTTAGGGGGGAGCTCCTACAATGAGCAGTTCTTC. The V call is TRBV28, the J call TRBJ2-1; TRBD2 might be the D (6 bases). Germline CDR1 MDHEN, CDR2 SYDVKM. This CDR3 has 15 residues. Deletions cut 2 bases from V and 0 bases from J, with 8 bases between.

CDR3 sequence: CASSRKSNYGYTF. The CDR3 DNA is TGTGCCAGCTCCAGGAAATCTAACTATGGCTACACCTTC. The genes are TRBV18 and TRBJ1-2; unclear D gene. The CDR3 runs to 13 residues. Germline CDR1 is KGHSH and CDR2 is LQKENI. The germline V and J ends were trimmed by 6 bases and 0 bases, with 8 bases remaining between them.

This clonotype has just a few counts. The chain is built from TRBV11-2 and TRBJ2-3; 8 nucleotides line up with TRBD2. The V segment lost 5 bases and the J segment 2 bases; nucleotides outside the gene matches: 9. The length of the CDR3 is 16 residues. Germline V lookup: CDR1 SGHAT, CDR2 FQNNGV. The CDR3 bases are TGTGCCAGCAGCCTGGGGACTAGAGGACCCACAGATACGCAGTATTTT. Amino acid sequence: CASSLGTRGPTDTQYF.

This clonotype was seen at least ten times. J is TRBJ2-2 and V is TRBV9; no definite D call. This CDR3 is built from 14 residues. V lost 4 bases to trimming and J lost 5 bases, with 12 bases between them. CDR1 SGDLS and CDR2 YYNGEE come from the germline V gene. The CDR3 coding sequence is TGTGCCAGCAGCTCCGTCCCGGAAACCGGGGAGCTGTTTTTT. Translated: CASSSVPETGELFF.

The chain carries TRBV6-1 and TRBJ2-1, with 10 nucleotides matching TRBD1. This CDR3 has 13 amino acids. Germline values: CDR1 MNHNS, CDR2 SASEGT. The J segment lost 6 bases and the V segment lost 6 bases, leaving 2 bases of the junction unmatched. The CDR3: CASSWDRGNEQFF. CDR3 DNA: TGTGCCAGCAGCTGGGACAGGGGCAATGAGCAGTTCTTC.

The chain recombines TRBV6-1 with TRBJ2-3, with a weak D call TRBD1 (6 bases). Germline CDR1 and CDR2: MNHNS and SASEGT. V was pared by 6 bases and J by 6 bases, with 13 bases between. The CDR3 totals 13 residues. The CDR3 is CASSLNRADTQYF. As DNA, the CDR3 is TGTGCCAGCAGCCTAAACAGGGCCGATACGCAGTATTTT.

The rearrangement links TRBV7-2 to TRBJ2-2, with 7 bases matching TRBD2. In germline, CDR1 is SGHTA, CDR2 FQGNSA. CDR3 length: 15 amino acids. The ends lost 6 bases at V and 3 bases at J; junction bases unmatched: 7. The CDR3 loop is CASRPWSGDTGELFF. CDR3 DNA: TGTGCCAGCAGGCCCTGGAGCGGGGACACCGGGGAGCTGTTTTTT.